Presented here are 30 T cell receptor beta chains from one specimen sequenced in a study of cytomegalovirus exposure and HLA in healthy donors. The PCR had 60 Vbeta and 13 Jbeta primers. Profiling relied on immunoSEQ multiplex PCR, and the TCRdb table lists in-frame clones only, not all of them. The sample totals about 40,000 clones. The sequenced material came from PBMCs. These TCRs come from a man aged 30 to 45 in good health and CMV-seronegative.

This rearrangement joins TRBV9 to TRBJ2-7; TRBD2 might be the D (5 bases). Germline values: CDR1 SGDLS, CDR2 YYNGEE. Trimming shortened V by 0 bases and J by 3 bases, and 10 bases separated the two germline ends. The CDR3 is made up of 14 amino acids. For the CDR3, the DNA is TGTGCCAGCAGCGTAGATGGGGAGTACTACGAGCAGTACTTC. The encoded protein is CASSVDGEYYEQYF.

The chain employs TRBV5-1 and TRBJ1-4; 8 nucleotides align to TRBD1. The germline V gene has CDR1 SGHRS and CDR2 YFSETQ. The CDR3 covers 14 residues. With 4 bases clipped from V and 8 bases from J, the junction kept 7 bases outside the gene matches. DNA for the CDR3: TGCGCCAGCAGCCACAGGGGGTTTGGCGAAAAACTGTTTTTT. Translated, it gives CASSHRGFGEKLFF.

V and J are TRBV11-2 and TRBJ2-1; TRBD1 agrees at 8 bases. Looked up from germline, CDR1 is SGHAT and CDR2 is FQNNGV. The junction had 9 bases not matched to a gene; V was cut back by 1 base and J by 7 bases. The CDR3 has 16 residues. CDR3 DNA: TGTGCCAGCAGCTTAGTGGGTCAGGGGGCCGCGAATGAGCAGTTCTTC. This gives the protein CASSLVGQGAANEQFF.

The chain couples TRBV29-1 to TRBJ1-2; the D is unclear. V was trimmed by 4 bases and J by 4 bases, leaving 7 bases between them. Germline V gene sequence: CDR1 SQVTM, CDR2 ANQGSEA. This CDR3 spans 11 amino acids. The CDR3 here is CSVAAFYGYTF. The CDR3 bases are TGCAGCGTTGCAGCGTTCTATGGCTACACCTTC.

The chain links TRBV4-2 to TRBJ2-3; TRBD2 matches 7 bases. This CDR3 comprises 16 residues. V was pared by 4 bases and J by 5 bases, with 12 bases of the junction left unmatched. Germline CDR1 and CDR2: LGHNA and YNFKEQ. Here the CDR3 DNA reads TGTGCCAGCAGCCGGGCGGGGGTTTTCGCAGGAGATACGCAGTATTTT. Residues: CASSRAGVFAGDTQYF.

The chain combines TRBV5-1 with TRBJ1-4; no clear D. In germline, CDR1 is SGHRS, CDR2 YFSETQ. The V end lost 4 bases, the J end lost 6 bases, and 34 bases lay between the germline ends. CDR3 length: 21 amino acids. This CDR3 is CASSPFMRRAAPGAVDEKLFF. CDR3 sequence (DNA): TGCGCCAGCAGCCCCTTTATGAGAAGAGCGGCCCCAGGTGCCGTCGATGAAAAACTGTTTTTT. Supplemented by reference TRBV5-1 and TRBJ1-4, the full variable domain reads KAGVTQTPRYLIKTRGQQVTLSCSPISGHRSVSWYQQTPGQGLQFLFEYFSETQRNKGNFPGRFSGRQFSNSRSEMNVSTLELGDSALYLCASSPFMRRAAPGAVDEKLFFGSGTQLSVL.

The genes are TRBV4-1 and TRBJ2-7; 7 nucleotides agree with TRBD1. With 0 bases clipped from V and 2 bases from J, the junction kept 19 bases outside the gene matches. CDR3 length: 20 residues. CDR1 is MGHRA and CDR2 is YSYEKL in the germline V gene. CDR3 residues: CASSQDWRTGLLLGAYEQYF. DNA of the CDR3: TGCGCCAGCAGCCAAGATTGGAGGACAGGTCTACTCCTCGGGGCCTACGAGCAGTACTTC.

V gene TRBV7-2 combines with J gene TRBJ2-3; 14 nucleotides match TRBD2. Germline V gives CDR1 SGHTA, CDR2 FQGNSA. The V gene end was trimmed by 5 bases and the J gene end by 12 bases; junction bases not matched to a gene: 13. This CDR3 region has 16 residues. This CDR3 reads CASSLGTSGSESRQYF. CDR3 coding DNA: TGTGCCAGCAGCCTAGGGACTAGCGGGAGTGAAAGTAGACAGTATTTT.

This chain uses TRBV5-4 with TRBJ2-3, with 12 bases identical to TRBD2. Germline V CDR1 and CDR2: SGHNT, YYREEE (reference sequence). J gave up 0 bases and V 3 bases, and 2 bases lay outside the gene matches. The CDR3 runs 16 residues. This CDR3 is CASSSGTSGSTDTQYF. In DNA, the CDR3 is TGTGCCAGCAGCTCGGGGACTAGCGGGAGCACAGATACGCAGTATTTT.

The V and J genes are TRBV5-5 and TRBJ1-5; 9 nucleotides match TRBD1. The J segment lost 3 bases and the V segment lost 4 bases, leaving 5 bases of the junction unmatched. This CDR3 has 15 amino acids. CDR1 and CDR2 from the germline V gene are SGHKS and YYEKEE (reference sequence). CDR3 coding DNA: TGTGCCAGCAGCCCGCAACAGGGGGCCAATCAGCCCCAGCATTTT. Translation gives CASSPQQGANQPQHF.

The chain employs TRBV5-4 and TRBJ2-3, with TRBD2 matching 10 bases. Germline V gene data show CDR1 as SGHNT and CDR2 as YYREEE (reference sequence). Trimming removed 3 bases from V and 1 base from J; junction bases left unmatched: 11. CDR3 length: 18 residues. The CDR3 region is CASSSSRLAGAGTDTQYF. The DNA of the CDR3 is TGTGCCAGCAGCTCGTCTAGACTAGCGGGTGCGGGCACAGATACGCAGTATTTT.

V and J are TRBV5-1 and TRBJ2-7, with 9 bases aligning to TRBD1. CDR1 and CDR2 from the germline V gene are SGHRS and YFSETQ. CDR3 size: 15 residues. With 4 bases clipped from V and 3 bases from J, the junction kept 8 bases outside the gene matches. The CDR3 coding sequence is TGCGCCAGCAGCCAAGGGGGGACAGGGTACTACGAGCAGTACTTC. Translation: CASSQGGTGYYEQYF. Full variable domain (remainder filled in from reference TRBV5-1 and TRBJ2-7): KAGVTQTPRYLIKTRGQQVTLSCSPISGHRSVSWYQQTPGQGLQFLFEYFSETQRNKGNFPGRFSGRQFSNSRSEMNVSTLELGDSALYLCASSQGGTGYYEQYFGPGTRLTVT.

The chain uses TRBV6-1 and TRBJ1-3; D is unresolved. The length of the CDR3 is 13 residues. V gave up 2 bases and J gave up 2 bases, with 4 bases separating them. Germline V CDR1 and CDR2: MNHNS, SASEGT. CDR3 sequence reads: CASSETAGNTIYF. CDR3 DNA: TGTGCCAGCAGTGAAACGGCTGGAAACACCATATATTTT.

Here the CDR3 reads CASSSGTLLAETQYF. DNA of the CDR3: TGTGCCAGCAGCTCAGGGACACTCCTGGCAGAGACCCAGTACTTC. The chain uses TRBV11-2 and TRBJ2-5; possible D gene TRBD1, 6 bases. The V and J ends lost 4 bases and 4 bases respectively, with 16 bases between them. The CDR3 contains 15 residues. Germline V gene sequence: CDR1 SGHAT, CDR2 FQNNGV.

This chain uses TRBV5-1 with TRBJ2-3, with 8 bases aligning to TRBD2. V lost 4 bases to trimming and J lost 6 bases; unmatched junction nucleotides: 13. CDR1 and CDR2 from the germline V gene are SGHRS and YFSETQ. The CDR3 runs to 16 residues. For the CDR3, the DNA is TGCGCCAGCAGCAGATCCGGGACTAGTTTCGGCGATACGCAGTATTTT. The encoded protein is CASSRSGTSFGDTQYF.

The rearrangement joins TRBV5-1 to TRBJ1-4, with D possibly matching TRBD1 (6 bases). Between the trimmed V and J ends, which lost 4 bases and 3 bases, there was a span of 13 bases. CDR1 and CDR2 (germline): SGHRS, YFSETQ. The CDR3 runs to 15 residues. The CDR3 spells CASSARGSANEKLFF. The DNA of the CDR3 is TGCGCCAGCAGCGCCAGGGGCAGCGCTAATGAAAAACTGTTTTTT.

The V call is TRBV7-9, the J call TRBJ2-1, with 8 bases lining up with TRBD2. The CDR3 extends over 16 amino acids. V shed 5 bases, J shed 1 base, and the junction held 7 bases outside the gene matches. CDR1 and CDR2 from the germline V gene are SEHNR and FQNEAQ (reference sequence). CDR3 loop: CASSTERGLSYNEQFF. As DNA, the CDR3 is TGTGCCAGCAGCACCGAGCGGGGGCTTTCCTACAATGAGCAGTTCTTC.

The chain links TRBV7-6 to TRBJ2-2; 13 bases agree with TRBD2. Trimming took 2 bases from V and 7 from J; bases not matched to a gene: 10. The CDR3 covers 18 residues. The germline V gene encodes CDR1 SGHVS and CDR2 FNYEAQ. The CDR3 coding sequence is TGTGCCAGCAGCTTAAGCCAGACTAGCGGGGGGTTCGGCGGGGAGCTGTTTTTT. Translation: CASSLSQTSGGFGGELFF.

The rearrangement uses TRBV18 and TRBJ2-3; D gene uncertain. Germline lookup yields CDR1 KGHSH and CDR2 LQKENI. The V end lost 4 bases, the J end lost 1 base, and 6 bases lay between the germline ends. The CDR3 contains 13 residues. For the CDR3, the DNA is TGTGCCAGCTCACTCCCGGGCACAGATACGCAGTATTTT. Translating gives CASSLPGTDTQYF.

This sequence joins TRBV14 and TRBJ2-7; possible D gene TRBD2, 5 bases. Germline CDR1 SGHDN, CDR2 FVKESK. Trimming cost V 1 base and J 7 bases, with 8 bases left between them. The CDR3 contains 12 residues. CDR3 protein: CASSQGRWEQYF. CDR3 in DNA: TGTGCCAGCAGCCAAGGGAGGTGGGAGCAGTACTTC.

The rearrangement links TRBV28 to TRBJ1-1, with a possible D match to TRBD1 (6 bases). Trimming pared 4 bases from V and 5 bases from J, leaving 14 bases between. Germline loops: CDR1 MDHEN, CDR2 SYDVKM. There are 14 residues in the CDR3. CDR3 amino acids: CASSYPRTGTEAFF. The CDR3 bases are TGTGCCAGCAGTTACCCGAGAACAGGGACTGAAGCTTTCTTT.

The CDR3 coding sequence is TGTGCCACCAGCACCTCGCTAGCGTTTTCCGACAATGAGCAGTTCTTC. Amino acid sequence: CATSTSLAFSDNEQFF. This sequence joins TRBV15 and TRBJ2-1, with a tentative D call TRBD2 (6 bases). Deletions cut 4 bases from V and 5 bases from J, with 18 bases between. Germline V gene data show CDR1 as LNHNV and CDR2 as YYDKDF (reference sequence). The CDR3 is 16 residues long.

The V and J genes are TRBV7-9 and TRBJ2-7; 9 bases line up with TRBD2. Germline CDR1 is SEHNR and CDR2 is FQNEAQ (reference sequence). V trimming: 4 bases; J trimming: 3 bases; junction bases outside the gene matches: 4. This CDR3 region has 14 residues. CDR3 region: CASSWGLANYEQYF. The CDR3 DNA is TGTGCCAGCAGCTGGGGACTAGCTAACTACGAGCAGTACTTC.

The chain is built from TRBV19 and TRBJ1-2, with 10 bases identical to TRBD1. The V gene end was trimmed by 6 bases and the J gene end by 8 bases; junction bases not matched to a gene: 9. Germline CDR1 is LNHDA and CDR2 is SQIVND (reference sequence). CDR3 length: 14 amino acids. CDR3 loop: CASRPGQGTYGYTF. The DNA of the CDR3 is TGTGCCAGTAGGCCGGGACAGGGGACGTACGGCTACACCTTC.

The CDR3 DNA reads TGTGCCAGCAGCTTAGAGGGACTAACTGAAGCTTTCTTT. Protein: CASSLEGLTEAFF. The V and J genes are TRBV11-1 and TRBJ1-1, with a possible D match to TRBD1 (5 bases). CDR3 length: 13 residues. Trimming stripped 1 base from V and 5 bases from J, with 8 bases between. Per germline, CDR1 SGHAT and CDR2 FQDESV (reference sequence).

V gene TRBV7-9 combines with J gene TRBJ1-3; tentatively, D is TRBD1 (5 bases). V gave up 1 base and J gave up 4 bases, with 11 bases separating them. Looked up from germline, CDR1 is SEHNR and CDR2 is FQNEAQ (reference sequence). The CDR3 is 15 residues long. The chain's CDR3 is CASSLVGTIGNTIYF. The CDR3 DNA follows: TGTGCCAGCAGCTTAGTAGGGACTATCGGAAACACCATATATTTT.

The chain employs TRBV10-2 and TRBJ2-7, with 12 bases fitting TRBD2. Trimming took 6 bases from V and 0 from J; bases not matched to a gene: 3. Germline V gene sequence: CDR1 WSHSY, CDR2 SAAADI. The CDR3 covers 15 residues. The CDR3 bases are TGCGCCAGCAGGACTAGCGGGAGAGTCTCCTACGAGCAGTACTTC. Amino acids: CASRTSGRVSYEQYF.

J is TRBJ2-2 and V is TRBV6-5; a possible D gene is TRBD1 (5 bases). Germline CDR1 reads MNHEY; CDR2 reads SVGAGI. Trimming took 4 bases from V and 6 from J, leaving 15 bases between them. There are 15 residues in the CDR3. CDR3 coding DNA: TGTGCCAGCAGTTCAGGGCAGGGAACGGCCGGGGAGCTGTTTTTT. It is translated as CASSSGQGTAGELFF.

The rearrangement uses TRBV4-3 and TRBJ1-2; 11 bases map to TRBD1. Losses at the gene ends were 2 bases for V and 8 bases for J; bases not matched to a gene: 13. CDR3 length: 17 amino acids. In germline, CDR1 is LGHNA, CDR2 YSLEER. For the CDR3, the DNA is TGCGCCAGCAGCCAAAAAGTAGGGACAGGGGGATCGATAGGCTACACCTTC. It codes for CASSQKVGTGGSIGYTF.

This chain connects TRBV19 to TRBJ1-2; TRBD1 aligns across 11 bases. This CDR3 has 14 residues. The V gene's germline CDR1 is LNHDA and CDR2 SQIVND (reference sequence). V lost 8 bases, J lost 6 bases, and 8 bases stayed unmatched. CDR3 coding DNA: TGTGCCAGTGATCGGACAGGGGGCTTGGATGGCTACACCTTC. Residues: CASDRTGGLDGYTF.